Reported below is one T cell receptor (beta chain). This clonotype was seen at least ten times. Its target antigen remains unknown. No clone much larger than this one lies a single base away; base qualities are absent. Sequenced using an Illumina HiSeq 1500. Using fastp trimming at Q25 and MiXCR clonotype assembly, TCRdb reanalyzed the public sequencing data and kept in-frame beta chains. Every distinct CDR3 protein forms one entry, paired with its most common genes and DNA. The sample data list around 210,000 distinct CDR3 sequences, and approximately 6.7% of these were observed just once. The top ten hold about 6.5% of the sample. The data were obtained in a study of T cell repertoires in cytomegalovirus infection (dated by TCRdb to between 2018 and 2021). Regarding the study in general: The HLA type of each donor mattered for the analysis, because public TCR beta signatures pointed to carriage of CMV infection along with the matching HLA type.

General conclusions and limits of the study: In both this cohort and an independent cohort of 352 donors, the cumulative frequency of public TCR beta family members distinguished carriers of CMV infection plus the relevant HLA type. The ex vivo response was dominated by HLA-C-restricted CMV-specific TCR beta clonotypes, which also provided the single most frequent clonotype in two of eight donors.

The specimen sequenced was PBMCs. The TCR originated in a human donor in good health (CMV status not recorded). Some clones in this sample may be carry-over from other donors' samples.

The CDR3 protein sequence reads: CSFSTGRAATGELFF. At the DNA level, the sequence is TGCAGCTTCTCGACAGGGCGAGCGGCCACCGGGGAGCTGTTTTTT. The chain is made from TRBV29-1 and TRBJ2-2, with 7 bases aligning to TRBD1. The CDR3 runs 15 amino acids, cysteine and phenylalanine included. Only CDR3 DNA is held: 45 bases, read in frame from base 1. The germline V gene sets CDR1 to SQVTM and CDR2 to ANQGSEA. Unmatched junction bases come to 13, with V trimmed by 8 bases and J by 4 bases.